This T cell receptor beta chain is from a study of blood T cell repertoires in COVID-19. Study at large: PBMCs, B-cell-depleted T cells, or T cells were the source of the cDNA or gDNA that made up the material.

CDR1 and CDR2 (germline): SGHTA, FQGNSA. The CDR3 is 15 residues long. The V segment lost 5 bases and the J segment 0 bases; nucleotides outside the gene matches: 6. The participants were between roughly 18 and 100 years old and came from about two dozen US areas. Here immunoSEQ multiplex PCR was the method, and the copy in TCRdb shows in-frame clones only, minus some. Of 310,000 or so clones in the sample, over 80% were seen once. The V and J genes are TRBV7-2 and TRBJ2-7, with 8 bases aligning to TRBD1. Material: PBMCs or T cells enriched from blood (not recorded which). This TCR came from a woman aged 18-30 years who had recovered from COVID-19. This CDR3 reads CASSEDRASSYEQYF. Here the CDR3 DNA reads TGTGCCAGCAGCGAGGACAGGGCTAGCTCCTACGAGCAGTACTTC.